This passage covers 25 T cell receptor beta chains from one sample sequenced in a study of response to subunit inactivated influenza vaccine. TCRdb recomputed calls from the RT-PCR reads with MiXCR, one row per CDR3 protein. The top ten clones hold around 11% of a sample with around 150,000 distinct CDR3 sequences, roughly 10% of them seen once. The input for sequencing was non-naive T cells sorted from PBMCs, taken more than 35 days after vaccination. All receptors derive from a man between 50 and 59 years old who received an inactivated influenza vaccine.

J is TRBJ1-1 and V is TRBV5-5, with D hard to call. The CDR3 sequence is 14 residues long. The V end was cut by 1 base, the J end by 3 bases, with 10 bases between. Germline V gives CDR1 SGHKS, CDR2 YYEKEE (reference sequence). The chain's CDR3 is CASSLLTGDTEAFF. CDR3 bases: TGTGCCAGCAGCTTGCTAACGGGAGACACTGAAGCTTTCTTT.

This clonotype was counted ten times or more. The chain employs TRBV5-1 and TRBJ2-7, with 10 bases fitting TRBD2. Trimming took 4 bases from V and 2 from J; bases not matched to a gene: 12. The length of the CDR3 is 17 residues. In germline, CDR1 is SGHRS, CDR2 YFSETQ. This chain's CDR3 is CASSLHLGLAGAYEQYF. The CDR3 region has the DNA TGCGCCAGCAGCCTACACCTCGGGCTAGCGGGAGCCTACGAGCAGTACTTC.

This clonotype was counted a few times. The chain links TRBV7-6 to TRBJ2-1, with TRBD2 identical over 11 bases. From germline, CDR1 is SGHVS and CDR2 FNYEAQ. This CDR3 region has 18 residues. V was clipped by 9 bases and J by 0 bases; unmatched bases: 13. The CDR3 here is CASRRLAGFISSYNEQFF. CDR3 DNA sequence: TGTGCCAGTAGGCGACTAGCGGGATTCATTAGCTCCTACAATGAGCAGTTCTTC.

This clonotype was counted at least ten times. The chain combines TRBV7-2 with TRBJ2-3, with D unclear. The CDR3 is 13 amino acids. The germline V and J ends were trimmed by 8 bases and 2 bases, with 11 bases remaining between them. CDR1 SGHTA and CDR2 FQGNSA come from the germline V gene. The CDR3 loop reads CASGKYNTDTQYF. The CDR3 DNA is TGTGCCAGCGGGAAGTACAACACAGATACGCAGTATTTT.

Comment on this clonotype: The junction departs from the called germline gene at one end, perhaps through a read error. This chain links TRBV3-1 with TRBJ1-6, with 7 bases matching TRBD1. Germline lookup yields CDR1 LGHDT and CDR2 YNNKEL (reference sequence). The CDR3 is 15 amino acids. CDR3 region: CSSSAYRDSSSPLHF. CDR3 DNA: TGTTCCAGCAGCGCGTACCGGGACAGTTCCTCTCCCCTCCACTTT. The complete variable domain, with remaining parts taken from reference TRBV3-1 and TRBJ1-6, reads DTAVSQTPKYLVTQMGNDKSIKCEQNLGHDTMYWYKQDSKKFLKIMFSYNNKELIINETVPNRFSPKSPDKAHLNLHINSLELGDSAVYFCSSSAYRDSSSPLHFGNGTRLTVT.

This clonotype was found many times. The rearrangement links TRBV5-1 to TRBJ1-6, with 7 bases aligning to TRBD1. There are 16 residues in the CDR3. Germline V gene sequence: CDR1 SGHRS, CDR2 YFSETQ. The V and J ends lost 2 bases and 10 bases, in that order; junction bases with no gene match: 12. The CDR3 DNA is TGCGCCAGCAGCTTCGAGTCCGGGACAGCATCATCACCCCTCCACTTT. Translation: CASSFESGTASSPLHF. Drawing the rest from reference TRBV5-1 and TRBJ1-6, the complete variable domain is KAGVTQTPRYLIKTRGQQVTLSCSPISGHRSVSWYQQTPGQGLQFLFEYFSETQRNKGNFPGRFSGRQFSNSRSEMNVSTLELGDSALYLCASSFESGTASSPLHFGNGTRLTVT.

The J gene is TRBJ2-1, the V gene TRBV27; D unresolved. The CDR3 length is 16 residues. Trimming took 4 bases from V and 0 from J, leaving 13 bases between them. The germline CDR1 and CDR2 sequences are MNHEY and SMNVEV (reference sequence). DNA for the CDR3: TGTGCCAGCAGTTCCGAGCTATTGAGCTCCTACAATGAGCAGTTCTTC. It codes for CASSSELLSSYNEQFF.

This clonotype was seen only a few times. CDR3 loop: CASSQERTDRVQINTEAFF. The CDR3 DNA follows: TGTGCCAGCAGCCAAGAGAGGACAGACAGGGTTCAGATAAACACTGAAGCTTTCTTT. This chain connects TRBV4-2 to TRBJ1-1; TRBD1 matches 7 bases. With V trimmed by 0 bases and J by 2 bases, 15 bases remained unmatched. Germline loops: CDR1 LGHNA, CDR2 YNFKEQ. The CDR3 consists of 19 residues.

This clonotype has a count of ten or more. CDR3 coding DNA: TGTGCCAGCAGTTACTCAGACCCTAGGGGGGCTTTCTTT. It yields the protein CASSYSDPRGAFF. The chain combines TRBV6-5 with TRBJ1-1; tentative D call: TRBD1 (6 bases). The V gene lost 0 bases and the J gene lost 11 bases, with 13 bases spanning the gap. CDR3 length: 13 residues. Germline V gene lookup returns CDR1 MNHEY and CDR2 SVGAGI.

This clonotype was counted many times. This sequence joins TRBV4-2 and TRBJ1-4; possibly TRBD1 for D (5 bases). Germline CDR1 is LGHNA and CDR2 is YNFKEQ. There are 15 residues in the CDR3. The germline V and J ends were trimmed by 0 bases and 5 bases, with 10 bases remaining between them. The CDR3 bases are TGTGCCAGCAGCCAAGAAGGGGACTCCAATGAAAAACTGTTTTTT. It encodes CASSQEGDSNEKLFF.

This clonotype was detected ten times or more. The CDR3 protein is CASSYRYLAGGQNNEQFF. CDR3 bases: TGTGCCAGCAGTTACCGCTACCTAGCGGGAGGTCAAAACAATGAGCAGTTCTTC. The genes are TRBV6-5 and TRBJ2-1, with 11 positions matching TRBD2. The CDR3 is 18 amino acids. Germline values: CDR1 MNHEY, CDR2 SVGAGI. With V trimmed by 2 bases and J by 5 bases, 11 bases remained unmatched.

This clonotype was detected a few times. This chain uses TRBV20-1 with TRBJ2-7; no clear D. Trimming cost V 3 bases and J 1 base, with 7 bases left between them. Germline V lookup: CDR1 DFQATT, CDR2 SNEGSKA (reference sequence). The CDR3 has 12 amino acids. CDR3 in amino acids: CSARDHSYEQYF. CDR3 sequence (DNA): TGCAGTGCTAGGGACCATTCCTACGAGCAGTACTTC.

The table lists this clonotype with many counts. The CDR3 region is CSATGTSGDHEQFF. The DNA for the CDR3 is TGCAGTGCAACCGGGACTAGCGGGGATCATGAGCAGTTCTTC. The chain combines TRBV20-1 with TRBJ2-1; 13 bases align to TRBD2. The CDR3 covers 14 residues. After removal of 6 bases from V and 8 bases from J, the junction contained 7 bases not matched to a gene. Germline CDR1 reads DFQATT; CDR2 reads SNEGSKA (reference sequence).

In this sample, this clonotype turned up a few times. The rearrangement links TRBV18 to TRBJ2-3; D might be TRBD1 (5 bases). The V gene's germline CDR1 is KGHSH and CDR2 LQKENI. The CDR3 length is 14 residues. V was cut by 4 bases and J by 3 bases, with 11 bases left in between. The CDR3 DNA follows: TGTGCCAGCTCACAATTATCAGGGACAGATACGCAGTATTTT. Its protein is CASSQLSGTDTQYF.

This clonotype appeared many times. The V call is TRBV5-1, the J call TRBJ2-2; D is unclear. CDR1 SGHRS and CDR2 YFSETQ come from the germline V gene. This CDR3 spans 12 amino acids. V lost 5 bases and J lost 6, with 8 bases in between. The CDR3 DNA reads TGCGCCAGCAGAGGGTTCGCCGGGGAGCTGTTTTTT. Translated, it gives CASRGFAGELFF.

This clonotype occurred many times. This sequence joins TRBV11-2 and TRBJ2-1; possibly TRBD1 for D (6 bases). Trimming took off 0 bases at V and 2 bases at J, with 8 bases between the two ends. The germline CDR1 and CDR2 sequences are SGHAT and FQNNGV. The CDR3 is 15 amino acids. The CDR3 spells CASSLDGGAYNEQFF. For the CDR3, the DNA is TGTGCCAGCAGCTTAGATGGGGGCGCCTACAATGAGCAGTTCTTC. Based on the CDR3 plus reference TRBV11-2 and TRBJ2-1, the full variable domain is EAGVAQSPRYKIIEKRQSVAFWCNPISGHATLYWYQQILGQGPKLLIQFQNNGVVDDSQLPKDRFSAERLKGVDSTLKIQPAKLEDSAVYLCASSLDGGAYNEQFFGPGTRLTVL.

The chain links TRBV11-2 to TRBJ2-7; D uncertain. Germline V CDR1 and CDR2: SGHAT, FQNNGV. V was trimmed by 0 bases and J by 5 bases, leaving 8 bases between them. The CDR3 loop spans 13 amino acids. DNA for the CDR3: TGTGCCAGCAGCTTAGATTGGGCCCACGAGCAGTACTTC. Translating gives CASSLDWAHEQYF.

A few counts support this clonotype. This sequence joins TRBV5-6 and TRBJ1-5, with 12 bases fitting TRBD1. CDR1 is SGHDT, CDR2 YYEEEE, per germline. The CDR3 has 16 residues. The V and J ends lost 4 bases and 7 bases, in that order; junction bases with no gene match: 9. The CDR3 region has the DNA TGTGCCAGCAGCGGATCCGGGACAGGGGGCGTACAGCCCCAGCATTTT. Its protein product is CASSGSGTGGVQPQHF. The full variable domain, rest sourced from reference TRBV5-6 and TRBJ1-5, is DAGVTQSPTHLIKTRGQQVTLRCSPKSGHDTVSWYQQALGQGPQFIFQYYEEEERQRGNFPDRFSGHQFPNYSSELNVNALLLGDSALYLCASSGSGTGGVQPQHFGDGTRLSIL.

This clonotype came up a few times. DNA of the CDR3: TGCAGTTCATACAGGACTAACTATGGCTACACCTTC. Translation gives CSSYRTNYGYTF. The J gene is TRBJ1-2, the V gene TRBV20-1, with D perhaps matching TRBD1 (5 bases). The CDR3 is 12 amino acids. Germline V gives CDR1 DFQATT, CDR2 SNEGSKA (reference sequence). Trimming left V 8 bases short and J 0 bases short, with 10 bases between.

The table lists this clonotype with many counts. V and J are TRBV18 and TRBJ2-3; 12 bases match TRBD1. V shed 2 bases, J shed 5 bases, and the junction held 2 bases outside the gene matches. The germline CDR1 and CDR2 sequences are KGHSH and LQKENI. The CDR3 covers 15 residues. In DNA, the CDR3 is TGTGCCAGCTCACCAGGGACAGGGGGCCGAGATACGCAGTATTTT. As protein: CASSPGTGGRDTQYF.

The J gene is TRBJ1-1, the V gene TRBV12-3 or TRBV12-4; weak D call: TRBD1 (6 bases). Trimming pared 3 bases from V and 0 bases from J, leaving 11 bases between. The CDR3 covers 15 residues. The CDR3 nucleotides are TGTGCCAGCAGTTTCGGGGGGGCCATGAACACTGAAGCTTTCTTT. Its protein product is CASSFGGAMNTEAFF.

The chain employs TRBV6-2 or TRBV6-3 and TRBJ2-1; 9 bases match TRBD2. The ends lost 2 bases at V and 5 bases at J; junction bases unmatched: 7. In germline, CDR1 is MNHEY, CDR2 SVGEGT. This CDR3 is 16 amino acids long. The CDR3 here is CASSYRSLAGNNEQFF. For the CDR3, the DNA is TGTGCCAGCAGTTACCGCTCCCTAGCGGGAAACAATGAGCAGTTCTTC.

This clonotype has only a few counts. The gene calls are TRBV5-1 and TRBJ2-7, with 10 bases fitting TRBD1. With V trimmed by 4 bases and J by 6 bases, 13 bases remained unmatched. The CDR3 spans 16 residues. Germline CDR1 is SGHRS and CDR2 is YFSETQ. The chain's CDR3 is CASSQYSRDRGGEQYF. CDR3 sequence (DNA): TGCGCCAGCAGCCAGTACTCCCGGGACAGGGGCGGCGAGCAGTACTTC.

This clonotype was detected a few times. V is TRBV5-1 and J is TRBJ2-3; D call uncertain. The CDR3 loop spans 14 amino acids. Between the trimmed V and J ends, which lost 3 bases and 2 bases, there was a span of 10 bases. Germline V gives CDR1 SGHRS, CDR2 YFSETQ. The CDR3 DNA reads as TGCGCCAGCAGCTACGATCAACCCACAGATACGCAGTATTTT. Its translation is CASSYDQPTDTQYF.

In this sample, this clonotype turned up a few times. The chain combines TRBV12-3 or TRBV12-4 with TRBJ2-1; tentatively, D is TRBD1 or TRBD2 (5 bases each). The V gene lost 6 bases and the J gene lost 4 bases, with 10 bases spanning the gap. The CDR3 is made up of 13 amino acids. In nucleotides, the CDR3 is TGTGCCAGCAGCACGGGACCTTACAATGAGCAGTTCTTC. This gives the protein CASSTGPYNEQFF.